The 26 T cell receptor beta chains below come from one sample, sequenced in a study of cytomegalovirus exposure and HLA in healthy donors. PCR involved 60 Vbeta and 13 Jbeta primers. Assay used: immunoSEQ multiplex PCR; TCRdb lists only in-frame clones, some missing. The sample holds about 100,000 clones, about four fifths seen once. The specimen sequenced was PBMCs. These receptors were obtained from a female donor in good health and CMV-seropositive.

The chain couples TRBV4-1 to TRBJ1-5, with a weak D call TRBD1 (5 bases). Between the trimmed V and J ends, which lost 4 bases and 0 bases, there was a span of 13 bases. Germline V lookup: CDR1 MGHRA, CDR2 YSYEKL. This CDR3 is built from 16 residues. CDR3 bases: TGCGCCAGCAGCCTCACCGCGGGGGATAGCAATCAGCCCCAGCATTTT. The encoded protein is CASSLTAGDSNQPQHF.

The chain joins TRBV28 to TRBJ2-5, with 10 bases that match TRBD2. The CDR3 is 14 amino acids. The germline V gene encodes CDR1 MDHEN and CDR2 SYDVKM. With 6 bases clipped from V and 1 base from J, the junction kept 2 bases outside the gene matches. The CDR3 DNA follows: TGTGCCAGCAGACTAGCGGGGCCCCAAGAGACCCAGTACTTC. This gives the protein CASRLAGPQETQYF.

This sequence joins TRBV28 and TRBJ2-1; TRBD1 aligns across 7 bases. The germline CDR1 and CDR2 sequences are MDHEN and SYDVKM. Trimming took 0 bases from V and 7 from J; bases not matched to a gene: 6. The CDR3 runs 15 residues. In nucleotides, the CDR3 is TGTGCCAGCAGTTTATGGGCAGGGGGAAGGAATGAGCAGTTCTTC. Amino acid sequence: CASSLWAGGRNEQFF. The full variable domain, its missing parts supplied by reference TRBV28 and TRBJ2-1, is DVKVTQSSRYLVKRTGEKVFLECVQDMDHENMFWYRQDPGLGLRLIYFSYDVKMKEKGDIPEGYSVSREKKERFSLILESASTNQTSMYLCASSLWAGGRNEQFFGPGTRLTVL.

In this sample, this clone turned up once. The chain is built from TRBV5-1 and TRBJ1-2; D is possibly TRBD1 (5 bases). Trimming stripped 2 bases from V and 7 bases from J, with 12 bases between. Germline V lookup: CDR1 SGHRS, CDR2 YFSETQ. The CDR3 spans 13 residues. CDR3 residues: CASSFPGQGGYTF. DNA for the CDR3: TGCGCCAGCAGCTTTCCCGGGCAGGGTGGCTACACCTTC. The full variable domain, its missing parts supplied by reference TRBV5-1 and TRBJ1-2, is KAGVTQTPRYLIKTRGQQVTLSCSPISGHRSVSWYQQTPGQGLQFLFEYFSETQRNKGNFPGRFSGRQFSNSRSEMNVSTLELGDSALYLCASSFPGQGGYTFGSGTRLTVV.

As to this clone: Within the sample, other DNA sequences also encode this same CDR3. This chain links TRBV6-4 with TRBJ1-5; perhaps TRBD1 as D (5 bases). The CDR3 consists of 20 residues. Trimming removed 0 bases at V and 6 bases at J, with 27 bases between. From germline, CDR1 is MRHNA and CDR2 SNTAGT. The CDR3 DNA sequence: TGTGCCAGCAGTGACTCACTCTTCAGGGATTTACGTGAGGTGGCTCAGCCCCAGCATTTT. This codes for CASSDSLFRDLREVAQPQHF.

This chain joins TRBV4-3 and TRBJ2-1; a possible D gene is TRBD2 (7 bases). The CDR3 has 14 amino acids. The V end was cut by 4 bases, the J end by 8 bases, with 15 bases between. The germline CDR1 and CDR2 sequences are LGHNA and YSLEER. The CDR3 nucleotides read TGCGCCAGCAGCCCTGGGGGGGGGCGCGATGAGCAGTTCTTC. Protein product: CASSPGGGRDEQFF.

J is TRBJ2-1 and V is TRBV5-4; a weak D match, TRBD2 (6 bases). Germline V gene sequence: CDR1 SGHNT, CDR2 YYREEE (reference sequence). V was trimmed by 4 bases and J by 1 base, leaving 12 bases between them. The CDR3 covers 15 residues. This CDR3 is CASSDWGESYNEQFF. CDR3 DNA: TGTGCCAGCAGCGATTGGGGGGAGTCCTACAATGAGCAGTTCTTC.

The chain combines TRBV4-3 with TRBJ1-2, with TRBD1 matching 7 bases. The CDR3 is made up of 14 amino acids. Per germline, CDR1 LGHNA and CDR2 YSLEER. The J segment lost 8 bases and the V segment lost 1 base, leaving 7 bases of the junction unmatched. CDR3 loop: CASSQGDRVGGYTF. CDR3 DNA: TGCGCCAGCAGCCAAGGTGACAGGGTGGGGGGCTACACCTTC.

V gene TRBV29-1 combines with J gene TRBJ1-2; D not certain. The CDR3 runs 13 residues. With 7 bases removed from V and 6 bases from J, the gap between germline ends came to 18 bases. Germline V lookup: CDR1 SQVTM, CDR2 ANQGSEA. CDR3 DNA: TGCAGCGCCCAGACACAACTCTCGCATGGCTACACCTTC. Residues: CSAQTQLSHGYTF.

This clone was observed a single time. The V call is TRBV29-1, the J call TRBJ2-3; 9 nucleotides match TRBD2. The ends lost 2 bases at V and 2 bases at J; junction bases unmatched: 5. The germline V gene encodes CDR1 SQVTM and CDR2 ANQGSEA. This CDR3 contains 15 residues. CDR3 sequence: CSVEQAGGNTDTQYF. CDR3 sequence (DNA): TGCAGCGTTGAACAAGCGGGGGGTAACACAGATACGCAGTATTTT.

The genes are TRBV6-4 and TRBJ2-5; D is unclear. This CDR3 spans 11 amino acids. The ends were cut back, 6 bases at V and 2 bases at J, with 4 bases in the middle. Germline lookup yields CDR1 MRHNA and CDR2 SNTAGT. CDR3 in amino acids: CASRSQETQYF. Here the CDR3 DNA reads TGTGCCAGCAGATCACAAGAGACCCAGTACTTC.

The chain joins TRBV18 to TRBJ2-3; D gene ambiguous. The length of the CDR3 is 14 residues. V was shortened by 3 bases and J by 1 base, with 8 bases between the two germline ends. Germline V gene lookup returns CDR1 KGHSH and CDR2 LQKENI. The CDR3 DNA follows: TGTGCCAGCTCACCGGCGGAACGCACAGATACGCAGTATTTT. Residues: CASSPAERTDTQYF.

The count of this clone is one. This chain connects TRBV2 to TRBJ1-2; D unclear. Trimming pared 7 bases from V and 4 bases from J, leaving 19 bases between. Germline CDR1 reads SNHLY; CDR2 reads FYNNEI. The CDR3 has 15 amino acids. In nucleotides, the CDR3 is TGTGCCAGCACATTGATGGTACAGCAATCCTATGGCTACACCTTC. This encodes CASTLMVQQSYGYTF.

This clone has only one observation. The V gene is TRBV7-9, the J gene TRBJ2-5; 9 positions match TRBD2. Per the germline V gene, CDR1 is SEHNR and CDR2 is FQNEAQ (reference sequence). V lost 5 bases and J lost 6; bases outside the gene matches: 13. The CDR3 has 16 residues. In DNA, the CDR3 is TGTGCCAGCAGCAACTGGGCGGGGGGGCTTGAAAAGACCCAGTACTTC. The encoded protein is CASSNWAGGLEKTQYF.

The chain uses TRBV30 and TRBJ2-1, with D possibly TRBD2 on 6 matching bases. V dropped 2 bases and J dropped 8 bases, with 16 bases sitting between them. The CDR3 length is 14 residues. Looked up from germline, CDR1 is GTSNPN and CDR2 is SVGIG (reference sequence). CDR3 sequence (DNA): TGTGCCTGGAGTACCGGGAGACCACCGCATGAGCAGTTCTTC. Translation gives CAWSTGRPPHEQFF.

The genes are TRBV2 and TRBJ2-7; 13 nucleotides match TRBD2. The CDR3 runs 19 residues. J gave up 1 base and V 8 bases, and 17 bases lay outside the gene matches. The germline gives CDR1 SNHLY, CDR2 FYNNEI. The CDR3 bases are TGTGCCAGCTTGAGTATCCCGGGACTAGCGGGAACAGGGTCCTACGAGCAGTACTTC. Its protein product is CASLSIPGLAGTGSYEQYF.

V and J are TRBV30 and TRBJ1-5; TRBD1 matches at 9 bases. Germline CDR1 reads GTSNPN; CDR2 reads SVGIG (reference sequence). The CDR3 is 13 residues long. CDR3 DNA sequence: TGTGCGGGGGGGACAGGGAGGGATCAGCCCCAGCATTTT. Residues: CAGGTGRDQPQHF.

V gene TRBV4-3 combines with J gene TRBJ1-1, with 7 bases identical to TRBD1. The trim removed 4 bases at V and 4 bases at J, leaving 9 bases unmatched. This CDR3 is 15 amino acids long. Looked up from germline, CDR1 is LGHNA and CDR2 is YSLEER. The CDR3 loop is CASSPSWQGGTEAFF. CDR3 bases: TGCGCCAGCAGCCCTTCATGGCAGGGGGGCACTGAAGCTTTCTTT.

The rearrangement links TRBV30 to TRBJ1-5; the D gene is possibly TRBD1 (6 bases). Trimming removed 0 bases at V and 9 bases at J, with 15 bases between. The CDR3 totals 14 residues. The germline CDR1 and CDR2 sequences are GTSNPN and SVGIG (reference sequence). CDR3 DNA sequence: TGTGCCTGGAGTGTGGTTGAGGCCAGGGGGCCCCAGCATTTT. It encodes CAWSVVEARGPQHF.

J is TRBJ2-7 and V is TRBV9; 12 positions match TRBD2. The CDR3 covers 16 residues. V was clipped by 0 bases and J by 3 bases; unmatched bases: 4. In germline, CDR1 is SGDLS, CDR2 YYNGEE. For the CDR3, the DNA is TGTGCCAGCAGCGTAGCAACTAGCGGGGGGATCTACGAGCAGTACTTC. As protein: CASSVATSGGIYEQYF. The full variable domain, with the rest looked up from reference TRBV9 and TRBJ2-7, is DSGVTQTPKHLITATGQRVTLRCSPRSGDLSVYWYQQSLDQGLQFLIQYYNGEERAKGNILERFSAQQFPDLHSELNLSSLELGDSALYFCASSVATSGGIYEQYFGPGTRLTVT.

J is TRBJ2-7 and V is TRBV2; TRBD2 is a possible D gene (6 bases). Germline V CDR1 and CDR2: SNHLY, FYNNEI. V shed 7 bases and J shed 4 bases, with 14 bases lying between them. There are 13 residues in the CDR3. CDR3 nucleotide sequence: TGTGCCAGCACCCAATATGGGGGGTACGAGCAGTACTTC. It yields the protein CASTQYGGYEQYF. Based on the CDR3 plus reference TRBV2 and TRBJ2-7, the full variable domain is EPEVTQTPSHQVTQMGQEVILRCVPISNHLYFYWYRQILGQKVEFLVSFYNNEISEKSEIFDDQFSVERPDGSNFTLKIRSTKLEDSAMYFCASTQYGGYEQYFGPGTRLTVT.

The rearrangement joins TRBV6-1 to TRBJ1-2; 7 nucleotides line up with TRBD1. With 9 bases clipped from V and 0 bases from J, the junction kept 4 bases outside the gene matches. The CDR3 is 13 amino acids. Germline V gene sequence: CDR1 MNHNS, CDR2 SASEGT. CDR3 bases: TGTGCCAGTCGGGACAGCGCTAACTATGGCTACACCTTC. Protein: CASRDSANYGYTF.

The gene calls are TRBV28 and TRBJ1-6; D not resolved. The V gene lost 8 bases and the J gene lost 0 bases, with 11 bases spanning the gap. Germline loops: CDR1 MDHEN, CDR2 SYDVKM. This CDR3 comprises 15 residues. CDR3 DNA: TGTGCCAGCGGTGTGGGGAGCTCCTATAATTCACCCCTCCACTTT. As protein: CASGVGSSYNSPLHF.

The chain has TRBV7-9 and TRBJ1-2; the match to TRBD1 covers 7 bases. Looked up from germline, CDR1 is SEHNR and CDR2 is FQNEAQ (reference sequence). V gave up 0 bases and J gave up 8 bases; unmatched junction bases: 9. The CDR3 totals 15 residues. The CDR3: CASSLARGRPGGYTF. The CDR3 nucleotides read TGTGCCAGCAGCTTAGCGAGGGGGCGCCCGGGGGGCTACACCTTC.

The rearrangement joins TRBV5-1 to TRBJ1-3, with a weak D call TRBD1 (5 bases). Germline V gene sequence: CDR1 SGHRS, CDR2 YFSETQ. The CDR3 loop spans 19 amino acids. Between the trimmed V and J ends, which lost 0 bases and 2 bases, there was a span of 21 bases. CDR3 sequence reads: CASSLVTGLGPETGNTIYF. The DNA for the CDR3 is TGCGCCAGCAGCTTGGTCACAGGATTGGGGCCCGAAACTGGAAACACCATATATTTT.

CDR3 DNA sequence: TGTGCCAGCAGCGTCGTAGGGACATTAAATAGCGAGCAGTTCTTC. Protein product: CASSVVGTLNSEQFF. The chain links TRBV9 to TRBJ2-1; tentative D call: TRBD1 (6 bases). The CDR3 covers 15 residues. The germline CDR1 and CDR2 sequences are SGDLS and YYNGEE. V was clipped by 2 bases and J by 10 bases, with 19 bases between them.